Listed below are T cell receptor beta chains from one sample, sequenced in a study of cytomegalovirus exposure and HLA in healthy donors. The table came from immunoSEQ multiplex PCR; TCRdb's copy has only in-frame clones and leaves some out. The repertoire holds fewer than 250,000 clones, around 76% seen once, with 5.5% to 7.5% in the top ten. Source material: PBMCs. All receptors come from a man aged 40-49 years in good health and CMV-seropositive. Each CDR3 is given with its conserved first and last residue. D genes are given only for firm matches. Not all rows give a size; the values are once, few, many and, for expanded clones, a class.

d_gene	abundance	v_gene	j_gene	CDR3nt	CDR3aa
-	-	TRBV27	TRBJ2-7	TGTGCCAGCAGTTCGCGAGAGGGGGGGGACGGGGCCTACGAGCAGTACTTC	CASSSREGGDGAYEQYF
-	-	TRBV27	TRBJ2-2	TGTGCCAGCAGTCCCCGGACTCTACTAAACACCGGGGAGCTGTTTTTT	CASSPRTLLNTGELFF
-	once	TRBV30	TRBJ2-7	TGTGCCTGGAGTGTACTACAGGGTGGGCCCTACGAGCAGTACTTC	CAWSVLQGGPYEQYF
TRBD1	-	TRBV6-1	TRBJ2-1	TGTGCCATTGAACCGGGACAGGGGAGGAGTGAGCAGTTCTTC	CAIEPGQGRSEQFF
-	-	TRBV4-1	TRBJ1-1	TGCGCCAGCAGCCAAGAGTCAGCGCGGCGGAGCACTGAAGCTTTCTTT	CASSQESARRSTEAFF
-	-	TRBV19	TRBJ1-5	TGTGCCAGTAGAGCGAACAGGGGCAATCAGCCCCAGCATTTT	CASRANRGNQPQHF
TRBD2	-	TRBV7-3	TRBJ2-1	TGTGCCAGCAGCCACCAGGGGACTAGCGGGATGAGGAATGAGCAGTTCTTC	CASSHQGTSGMRNEQFF
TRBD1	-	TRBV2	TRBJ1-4	TGTGCCAGCAGGGAACAGGGGTTTGCTGAAAAACTGTTTTTT	CASREQGFAEKLFF
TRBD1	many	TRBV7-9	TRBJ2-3	TGTGCCAGCAGCTCTAGGGGGCCAGATACGCAGTATTTT	CASSSRGPDTQYF
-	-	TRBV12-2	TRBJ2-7	TGTGCAAGTCGCTTAGCGCTCTTAGAACTAGCGGGAGTCGAGCAGTACTTC	CASRLALLELAGVEQYF
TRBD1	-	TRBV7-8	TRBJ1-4	TGTGCCAGCAGCTTAGCATGGACAGGGGCGAATGAAAAACTGTTTTTT	CASSLAWTGANEKLFF
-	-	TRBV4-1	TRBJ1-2	TGCGCCAGCAGCAGGGTAGGGACAACCGATAACTATGGCTACACCTTC	CASSRVGTTDNYGYTF
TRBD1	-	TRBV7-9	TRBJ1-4	TGTGCCAGCAGCTTCCCCGAAACAGGGGAACTGTTTTTT	CASSFPETGELFF
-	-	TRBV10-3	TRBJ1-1	TGTGCCATCGGGGGGGGGAACACTGAAGCTTTCTTT	CAIGGGNTEAFF
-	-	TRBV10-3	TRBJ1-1	TGTGCCATCAGAATGACAGGCTCGAACACTGAAGCTTTCTTT	CAIRMTGSNTEAFF
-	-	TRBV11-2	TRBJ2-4	TGTGCCAGCAGCTTCACTGCAGGGGCGAAAAACATTCAGTACTTC	CASSFTAGAKNIQYF
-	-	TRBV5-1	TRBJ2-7	TGCGCCAGCAGCGGAGGGGAAGGGGCCTACGAGCAGTACTTC	CASSGGEGAYEQYF
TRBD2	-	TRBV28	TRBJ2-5	TGTGCCAGCAAGGATCCGGCGGGAGTAGAGACCCAGTACTTC	CASKDPAGVETQYF
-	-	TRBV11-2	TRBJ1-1	TGTGCCAGCAGCTTAGGTCATGAAGCTTTCTTT	CASSLGHEAFF
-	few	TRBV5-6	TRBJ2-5	TGTGCCAGCAGCTTGGCCCCTGACAGTCAAGAGACCCAGTACTTC	CASSLAPDSQETQYF
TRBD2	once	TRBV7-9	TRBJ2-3	TGTGCCAGCAGCCTAAGGGGCGGGAGGGGCACAGATACGCAGTATTTT	CASSLRGGRGTDTQYF
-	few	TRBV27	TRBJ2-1	TGTGCCAGCAGCACAATGGACTCCCCCATATACAATGAGCAGTTCTTC	CASSTMDSPIYNEQFF
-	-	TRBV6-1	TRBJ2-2	TGTGCCAGCAGGCCAGGCGCGAACACCGGGGAGCTGTTTTTT	CASRPGANTGELFF
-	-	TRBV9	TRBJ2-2	TGTGCCAGCAGCGAGGGGGTGTCGAGCACCGGGGAGCTGTTTTTT	CASSEGVSSTGELFF
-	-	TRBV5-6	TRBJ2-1	TGTGCCAGCAGCTTGGGAGTTACCTCCTCCTACAATGAGCAGTTCTTC	CASSLGVTSSYNEQFF
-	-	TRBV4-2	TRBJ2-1	TGTGCCAGCAGCCAAGCAAATAGCGGTTCCTACAATGAGCAGTTCTTC	CASSQANSGSYNEQFF
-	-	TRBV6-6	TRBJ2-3	TGTGCCAGCAGTTACTCTACAGGAAACACAGATACGCAGTATTTT	CASSYSTGNTDTQYF
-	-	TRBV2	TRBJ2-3	TGTGCCAGCAGTGAAGAGCGGCGCACCCCGCAGTATTTT	CASSEERRTPQYF
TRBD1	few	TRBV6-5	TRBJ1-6	TGTGCCAGCAGTTATGGGGACAGACGTGCGGCACCCCTCCACTTT	CASSYGDRRAAPLHF
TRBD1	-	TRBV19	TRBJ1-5	TGTGCCAGTAGTATGGGGACAGGCTTCTATGGCAATCAGCCCCAGCATTTT	CASSMGTGFYGNQPQHF
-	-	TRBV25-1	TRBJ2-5	TGTGCCAGCAGTGAATATCTCAGGAATCAAGAGACCCAGTACTTC	CASSEYLRNQETQYF
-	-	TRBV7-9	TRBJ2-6	TGTGCCAGCAGCTCCGTGTTCTCTGGGGCCAACGTCCTGACTTTC	CASSSVFSGANVLTF
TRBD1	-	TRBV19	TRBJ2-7	TGTGCCAGTAGTATAGGCAGGGGGCTCTACGAGCAGTACTTC	CASSIGRGLYEQYF
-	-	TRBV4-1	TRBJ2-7	TGCGCCAGCAGCCAGTACTCCGGGCCGACGGGGGAGCAGTACTTC	CASSQYSGPTGEQYF
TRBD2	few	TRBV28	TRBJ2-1	TGTGCCAGCAGTTTATTCTCAATTTGGGCTAGCGGGAGGGATAATGAGCAGTTCTTC	CASSLFSIWASGRDNEQFF
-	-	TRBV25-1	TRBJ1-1	TGTGCCAGCAGTCGTCTGAACACTGAAGCTTTCTTT	CASSRLNTEAFF
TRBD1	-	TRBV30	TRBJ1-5	TGTGCCTGGAGTGAAGGGACAGGGATTCAGCCCCAGCATTTT	CAWSEGTGIQPQHF
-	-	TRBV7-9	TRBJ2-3	TGTGCCAGCAGCTCCCGTGTTGCTCCGAGAACTAGCACAGATACGCAGTATTTT	CASSSRVAPRTSTDTQYF
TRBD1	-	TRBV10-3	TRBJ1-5	TGTGCCACCGGGACAGCCTCTAATCAGCCCCAGCATTTT	CATGTASNQPQHF
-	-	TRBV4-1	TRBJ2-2	TGCGCCAGCAGCCAGGCGACCGGAGCAAACACCGGGGAGCTGTTTTTT	CASSQATGANTGELFF
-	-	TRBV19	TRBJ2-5	TGTGCCAGTAGTATTCCCGGGACACCACAAGAGACCCAGTACTTC	CASSIPGTPQETQYF
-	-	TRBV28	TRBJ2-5	TGTGCCAGCAGTGCCCCCCTTGGCTCAGAGACCCAGTACTTC	CASSAPLGSETQYF
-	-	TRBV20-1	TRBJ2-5	TGCAGCGTACTCGGAGGCGAGACCCAGTACTTC	CSVLGGETQYF
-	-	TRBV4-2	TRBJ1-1	TGTGCCAGCAGCCGAGACAGGCGGAACACTGAAGCTTTCTTT	CASSRDRRNTEAFF
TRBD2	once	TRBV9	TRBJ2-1	TGTGCCAGCACTAGCGGGGTAGGTGGTAATGAGCAGTTCTTC	CASTSGVGGNEQFF
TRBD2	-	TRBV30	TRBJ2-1	TGTGCCTGGATGAAGCGGGATGCCAACAATGAGCAGTTCTTC	CAWMKRDANNEQFF
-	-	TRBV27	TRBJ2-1	TGTGCCAGCACCCCGGGGGTTAACTACAATGAGCAGTTCTTC	CASTPGVNYNEQFF
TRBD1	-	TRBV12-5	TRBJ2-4	TGTGCTAGTGGTCCCGGGACAGGGGCGGCCAAAAACATTCAGTACTTC	CASGPGTGAAKNIQYF
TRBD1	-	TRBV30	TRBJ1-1	TGTGCCTGGAGTGAGGACAGGGGAACTGAAGCTTTCTTT	CAWSEDRGTEAFF
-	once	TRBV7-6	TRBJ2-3	TGTGCCAGCAGCCCCTCAGGAGATACGCAGTATTTT	CASSPSGDTQYF
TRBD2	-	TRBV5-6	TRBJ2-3	TGTGCCAGCAGCTCGGCAGCGGGAGTCGTAGATACGCAGTATTTT	CASSSAAGVVDTQYF
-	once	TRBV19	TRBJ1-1	TGTGCCAGTAGCCTACAGGGCCTCACTGAAGCTTTCTTT	CASSLQGLTEAFF
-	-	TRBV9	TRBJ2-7	TGTGCCAGCAGCGTAGGGTCGACAGATCTCGAGCAGTACTTC	CASSVGSTDLEQYF